The present T cell receptor (beta chain) was sequenced within a study of shared T cell receptors in the human thymus (dated by TCRdb to the early 2020s). A note on the overall study: The study examined how self-reactive, shared T-cell receptor alpha chains are generated in the human thymus.

Including the terminal cysteine and phenylalanine, the CDR3 comprises 15 residues. This entry keeps only the CDR3 DNA: 45 bases, framed from base 1. V is cut back by 2 bases and J by 2 bases, with 4 bases in the junction unmatched. The germline V gene encodes CDR1 SGHNT and CDR2 YYREEE (reference sequence). The method behind the library was the immunoSEQ multiplex PCR assay. TCRdb obtained this table from immuneACCESS and retained in-frame rearrangements with V and J assigned. These tables miss some clones; where compared with another copy, unresolved V genes account for less than half of the shortfall, and the remainder is unexplained. The sample contains over 350,000 clones, approximately 95% of them found a single time. Clones ranked in the top ten supply about 0.02% of the sample. Concerning this clone: The target of this receptor is not known. No much larger clone exists at a distance of one base, and base qualities are not known.

The receptor comes from a human donor. The chain links TRBV5-4 with TRBJ1-2, with 9 bases aligning to TRBD1. Sequences were obtained from thymocytes. The bases are TGTGCCAGCAGCTTCGACAGGGGGGTCAACTATGGCTACACCTTC. Translated, it reads CASSFDRGVNYGYTF.